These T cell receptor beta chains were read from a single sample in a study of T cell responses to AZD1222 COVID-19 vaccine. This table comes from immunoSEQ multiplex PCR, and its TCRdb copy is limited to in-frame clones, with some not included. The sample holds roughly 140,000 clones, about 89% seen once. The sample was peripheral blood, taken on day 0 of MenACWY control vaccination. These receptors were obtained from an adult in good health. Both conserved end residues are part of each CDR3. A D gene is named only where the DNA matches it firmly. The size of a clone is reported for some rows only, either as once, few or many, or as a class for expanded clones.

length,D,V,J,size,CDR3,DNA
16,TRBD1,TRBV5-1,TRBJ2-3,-,CASSLEDRGTTDTQYF,TGCGCCAGCAGCTTGGAAGACAGGGGGACGACAGATACGCAGTATTTT
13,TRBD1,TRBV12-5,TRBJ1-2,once,CASGLDRGYGYTF,TGTGCTAGTGGTTTGGACAGGGGATATGGCTACACCTTC
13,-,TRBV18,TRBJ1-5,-,CASSTQRYQPQHF,TGTGCCAGCTCAACTCAGAGATATCAGCCCCAGCATTTT
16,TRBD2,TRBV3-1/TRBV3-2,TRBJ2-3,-,CASSLRGGGRTDTQYF,TGTGCCAGCAGCCTACGCGGGGGGGGTCGAACGGATACGCAGTATTTT
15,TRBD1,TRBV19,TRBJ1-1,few,CASSIKGQGGPEAFF,TGTGCCAGTAGTATAAAGGGACAGGGGGGACCTGAAGCTTTCTTT
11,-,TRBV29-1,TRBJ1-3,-,CSVVDGNTIYF,TGCAGCGTTGTAGATGGAAACACCATATATTTT
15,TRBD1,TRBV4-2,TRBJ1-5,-,CASSHNTGGEQPQHF,TGTGCCAGCAGCCACAATACAGGGGGCGAACAGCCCCAGCATTTT
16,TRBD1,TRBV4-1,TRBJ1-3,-,CASSQGTGENGNTIYF,TGCGCCAGCAGCCAAGGGACAGGGGAAAACGGAAACACCATATATTTT
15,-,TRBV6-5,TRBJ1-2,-,CASSPDRERDYGYTF,TGTGCCAGCAGCCCCGACAGAGAACGAGACTATGGCTACACCTTC
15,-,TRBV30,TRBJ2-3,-,CAWSVLPGLADTQYF,TGTGCCTGGAGTGTATTGCCTGGGCTAGCAGATACGCAGTATTTT
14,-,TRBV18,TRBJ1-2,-,CASSPPTQGRDYTF,TGTGCCAGCTCACCACCGACACAGGGAAGAGACTACACCTTC
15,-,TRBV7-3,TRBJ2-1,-,CASSLQAAMGYEQFF,TGTGCCAGCAGCTTACAGGCGGCTATGGGGTATGAGCAGTTCTTC
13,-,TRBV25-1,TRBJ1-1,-,CASSGYRVTEAFF,TGTGCCAGCAGTGGCTACAGGGTCACTGAAGCTTTCTTT
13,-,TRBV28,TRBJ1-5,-,CASSPDFNQPQHF,TGTGCCAGCAGTCCTGACTTCAATCAGCCCCAGCATTTT
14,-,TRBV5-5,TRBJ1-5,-,CASSWGVGNQPQHF,TGTGCCAGCAGCTGGGGTGTTGGCAATCAGCCCCAGCATTTT
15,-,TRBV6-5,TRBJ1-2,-,CASSYSREANYGYTF,TGTGCCAGCAGTTATAGTAGGGAAGCTAACTATGGCTACACCTTC
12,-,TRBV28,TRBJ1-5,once,CAGSDSNQPQHF,TGTGCCGGCAGTGATAGCAATCAGCCCCAGCATTTT
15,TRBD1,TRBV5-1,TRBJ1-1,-,CASSDPGQGDTEAFF,TGCGCCAGCAGCGACCCTGGACAGGGAGACACTGAAGCTTTCTTT
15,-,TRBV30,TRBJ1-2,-,CACQLTLQWDYGYTF,TGTGCCTGCCAACTTACACTCCAGTGGGACTATGGCTACACCTTC
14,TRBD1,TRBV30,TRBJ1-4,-,CAWSMGQGTEKLFF,TGTGCCTGGAGTATGGGACAGGGCACTGAAAAACTGTTTTTT